The sequence of this T cell receptor (beta chain) was determined in a study of shared clonotypes between healthy human individuals. Looking at the study overall: Every donor yielded three CD4 naive, three CD4 memory, two CD8 naive and one CD8 memory plate.

General study results and limits: It was the few donors that limited the genetic and exposure-history diversity represented.

This CDR3 is 14 amino acids long. V lost 7 bases to trimming and J lost 9 bases; unmatched junction nucleotides: 11. Germline V gives CDR1 SGHRS, CDR2 YFSETQ. This clone appeared a single time. No antigen is known for it. DNA at around 210 ng, 25,000 to 35,000 T cell genomes, went into sorted-subset replicate PCRs. Using immunoSEQ multiplex PCR, the repertoire was profiled, and TCRdb retains in-frame clones only, with some absent. The table includes about 2.4 million clones, 93% detected once. The sequence was obtained from a man aged 18 to 30 in good health. Some clones in this sample may be carry-over from other donors' samples. The sequencing sample was made of naive CD4+ T cells from PBMCs. Noted subset: CD45RA+ positively selected. The chain carries TRBV5-1 and TRBJ2-2, with TRBD2 identical over 8 bases. The CDR3: CASAGAGGFRELFF. Written as DNA, the CDR3 is TGCGCCAGCGCCGGTGCGGGAGGTTTCCGGGAGCTGTTTTTT.